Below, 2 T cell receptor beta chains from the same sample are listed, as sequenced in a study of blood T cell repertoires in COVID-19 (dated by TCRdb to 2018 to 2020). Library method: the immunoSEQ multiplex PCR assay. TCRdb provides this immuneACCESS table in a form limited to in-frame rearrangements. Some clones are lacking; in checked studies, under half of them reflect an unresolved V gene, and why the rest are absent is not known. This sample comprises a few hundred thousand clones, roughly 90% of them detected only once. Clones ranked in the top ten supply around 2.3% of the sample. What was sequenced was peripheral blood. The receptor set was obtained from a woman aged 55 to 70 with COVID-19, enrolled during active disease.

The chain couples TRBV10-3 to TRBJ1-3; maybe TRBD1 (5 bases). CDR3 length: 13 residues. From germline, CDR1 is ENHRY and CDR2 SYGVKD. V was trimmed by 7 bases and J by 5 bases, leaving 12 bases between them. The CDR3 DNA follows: TGTGCCATCATGGGGACTATGCGAAACACCATATATTTT. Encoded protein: CAIMGTMRNTIYF.

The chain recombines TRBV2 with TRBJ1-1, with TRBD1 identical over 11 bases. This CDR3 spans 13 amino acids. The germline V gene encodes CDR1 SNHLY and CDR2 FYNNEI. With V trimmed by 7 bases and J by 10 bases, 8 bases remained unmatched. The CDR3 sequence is CASTGQGAVGAFF. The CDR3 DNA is TGTGCCAGCACAGGACAGGGGGCAGTTGGAGCTTTCTTT.